This T cell receptor beta chain was captured by sequencing in a study of blood T cell repertoires in COVID-19. Original processing methods: Nucleated cell number was recorded as an estimate derived from reference gene primer amplification. The repertoire was sequenced with immunoSEQ multiplex PCR; TCRdb's copy has only in-frame clones and lacks some. The V and J calls and the clone size are those of that table, but D and trimming were determined from the DNA. Of 140,000 or so clones in the sample, about 80% were seen once. The receptor's source is a man aged 65 to 85 who had recovered from COVID-19. The specimen sequenced was peripheral blood.

This chain's CDR3 is CASSQDRDRANEQFF. CDR3 DNA sequence: TGTGCCAGCAGCCAAGATCGGGACAGGGCCAATGAGCAGTTCTTC. This chain joins TRBV3-1 (or the pseudogene TRBV3-2) and TRBJ2-1, with 9 bases that match TRBD1. V shed 0 bases, J shed 6 bases, and the junction held 3 bases outside the gene matches. The CDR3 consists of 15 residues. Germline V gives CDR1 LGHDT, CDR2 YNNKEL (reference sequence).